A selection of T cell receptor beta chains follows, all from one sample in a study of beta chain features in type 1 diabetes. The table came from immunoSEQ multiplex PCR; TCRdb's copy has only in-frame clones and leaves some out. The data show about half a million clones, with about an eighth seen just once and about 0.042% held by the top ten. The source material was naive CD4+ T cells from blood. The source of these receptors is a woman between 18 and 30 years old in good health. CDR3s include the opening cysteine and the closing phenylalanine or tryptophan. The order of the fields is V gene, clone size, CDR3 protein. Clone size, where shown, is once, few, many, or a class for clones that have expanded.

V gene: TRBV18
clone size: few
CDR3 protein: CASSPRQGNQPQHF

V gene: TRBV4-1
clone size: -
CDR3 protein: CASSQVGPAKNIQYF

V gene: TRBV28
clone size: -
CDR3 protein: CASSSPGTAQETQYF

V gene: TRBV29-1
clone size: -
CDR3 protein: CSVNGRGGPQETQYF

V gene: TRBV27
clone size: -
CDR3 protein: CASRTSGLAASYEQYF

V gene: TRBV7-2
clone size: few
CDR3 protein: CASGLAGQGEQYF

V gene: TRBV19
clone size: few
CDR3 protein: CASTPPTGRTAKNIQYF

V gene: TRBV28
clone size: -
CDR3 protein: CASSPSGGPQETQYF

V gene: TRBV25-1
clone size: few
CDR3 protein: CASSESGGQDYNEQFF

V gene: TRBV28
clone size: -
CDR3 protein: CASTKSQGLHSPLHF

V gene: TRBV2
clone size: -
CDR3 protein: CASRESGNTYNEQFF

V gene: TRBV19
clone size: few
CDR3 protein: CASSKGQEYGYTF

V gene: TRBV7-9
clone size: -
CDR3 protein: CASSYRAGTGMSYTEAFF

V gene: TRBV4-3
clone size: -
CDR3 protein: CASRLRISGANVLTF

V gene: TRBV7-9
clone size: -
CDR3 protein: CASSSLRARADTQYF

V gene: TRBV30
clone size: few
CDR3 protein: CAWRGQLNTEAFF

V gene: TRBV5-1
clone size: -
CDR3 protein: CASSSYTGAPGELFF

V gene: TRBV30
clone size: few
CDR3 protein: CAWSVRAGGQPQHF

V gene: TRBV29-1
clone size: -
CDR3 protein: CSVEQGRAEAFF

V gene: TRBV7-2
clone size: many
CDR3 protein: CASSYLFETQYF

V gene: TRBV30
clone size: -
CDR3 protein: CAWSRGQGNEQYF

V gene: TRBV7-2
clone size: few
CDR3 protein: CASSFLGSSYEQYF